Shown below are 20 T cell receptor beta chains from a single sample sequenced in a study of T cells in Graves' hyperthyroidism and ophthalmopathy (dated by TCRdb to about 2019). Receptor amplification or capture employed multiplex PCR. The sequencer listed for this sample is Illumina HiSeq 2000. Amplification of TCR beta CDR3 regions was carried out from RNA transcripts. A first-round RT-PCR of the TCR CDR3 used the HTBI primer set with the Qiagen OneStep RT-PCR kit. TCRdb took the public reads, trimmed them with fastp at Q25, ran MiXCR for clone calling and kept in-frame beta chains. Under each unique CDR3 protein, matching rows form one entry showing the most common genes and DNA. The sample table contains 350,000 to 500,000 distinct CDR3 sequences; only one count was recorded for approximately 13% of them. The top ten constitute roughly 4.8% of the sample. The sample taken for sequencing was blood. These receptors all come from a woman younger than 30 with Graves' hyperthyroidism.

This clonotype has a count of ten or more. The rearrangement uses TRBV7-3 and TRBJ2-3; D possibly corresponds to TRBD2 (5 bases). The germline V and J ends were trimmed by 0 bases and 0 bases, with 10 bases remaining between them. The germline CDR1 and CDR2 sequences are SGHTA and FQGTGA. The CDR3 is 16 residues long. The CDR3 here is CASSLTGTGSTDTQYF. CDR3 DNA: TGTGCCAGCAGCTTAACGGGTACGGGGAGCACAGATACGCAGTATTTT.

A remark on this clonotype: This sequence may be a read error, since a much larger clone differs from it by one base. This sequence joins TRBV3-1 and TRBJ1-6; D remains ambiguous. CDR3 length: 14 amino acids. Germline-derived CDR1 and CDR2 are LGHDT and YNNKEL (reference sequence). The CDR3 DNA is TGTGCCAGCAGCCAAGGGGGTATTTCTTCACCCCACCACTTT. Its translation is CASSQGGISSPHHF.

There are many counts of this clonotype. The chain joins TRBV2 to TRBJ2-7; D is possibly TRBD1 (6 bases). Trimming took 4 bases from V and 3 from J, leaving 13 bases between them. The CDR3 totals 14 residues. Germline CDR1 SNHLY, CDR2 FYNNEI. The CDR3 region is CASSGLTGLYEQYF. The CDR3 nucleotides read TGTGCCAGCAGTGGATTGACAGGCCTCTACGAGCAGTACTTC.

This clonotype was recorded a few times. The chain combines TRBV7-9 with TRBJ2-7; D is unclear. Germline lookup yields CDR1 SEHNR and CDR2 FQNEAQ (reference sequence). CDR3 size: 12 residues. V gave up 1 base and J gave up 6 bases, with 7 bases separating them. CDR3 bases: TGTGCCAGCAGCTTAGGGGTACGCGAGCAGTACTTC. This gives the protein CASSLGVREQYF.

This clonotype was seen many times. This chain joins TRBV11-1 and TRBJ1-2, with 8 bases matching TRBD1. With 5 bases clipped from V and 4 bases from J, the junction kept 9 bases outside the gene matches. The germline V gene has CDR1 SGHAT and CDR2 FQDESV (reference sequence). The CDR3 has 15 residues. CDR3 amino acids: CASSPAGGALYGYTF. In DNA form, the CDR3 reads TGTGCCAGCAGCCCGGCAGGGGGCGCGCTCTATGGCTACACCTTC. The full variable domain, in which reference TRBV11-1 and TRBJ1-2 provide the parts outside the CDR3, is EAEVAQSPRYKITEKSQAVAFWCDPISGHATLYWYRQILGQGPELLVQFQDESVVDDSQLPKDRFSAERLKGVDSTLKIQPAELGDSAMYLCASSPAGGALYGYTFGSGTRLTVV.

Details on this clonotype: It may be a read error: a sequence one base away is much more abundant. The CDR3 bases are TGTGCCAGCAGCTTGGCCCGGTACACTGAAGCTCTCTTT. It encodes CASSLARYTEALF. The rearrangement uses TRBV5-6 and TRBJ1-1; D is uncertain. Germline V gene lookup returns CDR1 SGHDT and CDR2 YYEEEE. The CDR3 spans 13 residues.

This clonotype was seen a handful of times. The rearrangement joins TRBV12-3 or TRBV12-4 to TRBJ1-3; D ambiguous. V was cut by 2 bases and J by 3 bases, with 17 bases left in between. This CDR3 has 17 amino acids. The DNA of the CDR3 is TGTGCCAGCAGTTTATTAGCGGGCGGCTGGATTGGAAACACCATATATTTT. Encoded protein: CASSLLAGGWIGNTIYF.

At least ten counts were recorded for this clonotype. CDR3 nucleotide sequence: TGTGCCAGCAGCTCTAGCGGGACCCGCACAGATACGCAGTATTTT. Translating gives CASSSSGTRTDTQYF. The chain carries TRBV7-2 and TRBJ2-3, with 9 bases lining up with TRBD2. Trimming cost V 4 bases and J 1 base; bases outside gene matches: 3. This CDR3 has 15 residues. Germline CDR1 reads SGHTA; CDR2 reads FQGNSA.

This chain's CDR3 is CSARPWGGNTDTQYF. The CDR3 DNA is TGCAGTGCTAGGCCCTGGGGGGGGAACACAGATACGCAGTATTTT. The chain carries TRBV20-1 and TRBJ2-3; TRBD2 matches at 7 bases. Trimming removed 3 bases from V and 2 bases from J; junction bases left unmatched: 8. CDR1 and CDR2 (germline): DFQATT, SNEGSKA (reference sequence). The CDR3 extends over 15 amino acids.

The CDR3 region has the DNA TGTGCCAGCAGCTCCCCGGGGAGGGGGCCTACCTATGGCTACACCTTC. Amino acid sequence: CASSSPGRGPTYGYTF. The chain employs TRBV5-4 and TRBJ1-2; 7 nucleotides agree with TRBD1. CDR1 and CDR2 (germline): SGHNT, YYREEE (reference sequence). The trim removed 3 bases at V and 4 bases at J, leaving 12 bases unmatched. This CDR3 region has 16 residues.

This clonotype was detected ten times or more. V and J are TRBV12-3 or TRBV12-4 and TRBJ2-1; TRBD2 aligns across 16 bases. The CDR3 length is 18 residues. J gave up 5 bases and V 5 bases, and 9 bases lay outside the gene matches. This chain's CDR3 is CASSPGTSGRASDNEQFF. The CDR3 DNA reads as TGTGCCAGCAGTCCGGGGACTAGCGGGAGGGCCAGCGACAATGAGCAGTTCTTC.

This clonotype was seen repeatedly, ten times or more. The gene calls are TRBV5-1 and TRBJ2-1; D is perhaps TRBD1 (5 bases). V lost 5 bases and J 0 bases, leaving 12 bases between the germline ends. Per germline, CDR1 SGHRS and CDR2 YFSETQ. The CDR3 consists of 15 residues. CDR3 DNA sequence: TGCGCCAGCAGTACAGGAGCTAGCTCCTACAATGAGCAGTTCTTC. Translating it yields CASSTGASSYNEQFF.

In this sample, this clonotype turned up many times. The chain has TRBV19 and TRBJ2-1, with 9 nucleotides matching TRBD2. This CDR3 spans 15 amino acids. Trimming cost V 3 bases and J 5 bases; bases outside gene matches: 5. Germline-derived CDR1 and CDR2 are LNHDA and SQIVND (reference sequence). CDR3 nucleotides: TGTGCCAGTAGTATGGTGCTAGCGGGGCACAATGAGCAGTTCTTC. Its protein is CASSMVLAGHNEQFF.

This clonotype was recorded at least ten times. The chain combines TRBV2 with TRBJ1-2, with 8 positions matching TRBD1. V shed 9 bases and J 4 bases; nucleotides not matched to a gene: 4. CDR1 is SNHLY and CDR2 is FYNNEI in the germline V gene. The CDR3 contains 12 residues. CDR3 sequence: CASPGQGYGYTF. The CDR3 coding sequence is TGTGCCAGTCCTGGACAGGGCTATGGCTACACCTTC.

This clonotype was detected ten times or more. The V call is TRBV7-6, the J call TRBJ2-3, with D unclear. Looked up from germline, CDR1 is SGHVS and CDR2 is FNYEAQ. CDR3 size: 15 residues. The V end was cut by 3 bases, the J end by 2 bases, with 12 bases between. CDR3: CASSFLTAFTDTQYF. In DNA form, the CDR3 reads TGTGCCAGCAGCTTTCTCACAGCCTTCACAGATACGCAGTATTTT.

In this sample, this clonotype turned up many times. This chain uses TRBV6-1 with TRBJ2-3; possibly TRBD1 for D (6 bases). This CDR3 region has 15 residues. V was pared by 2 bases and J by 1 base, with 10 bases between. Germline assignment: CDR1 MNHNS and CDR2 SASEGT. CDR3 region: CASSEWTVGTDTQYF. The CDR3 DNA reads as TGTGCCAGCAGTGAATGGACAGTAGGCACAGATACGCAGTATTTT.

This clonotype was seen repeatedly, ten times or more. DNA for the CDR3: TGCGCCAGCAGCCCCGGACGGATGAACACTGAAGCTTTCTTT. It is translated as CASSPGRMNTEAFF. This chain connects TRBV5-1 to TRBJ1-1; D gene ambiguous. This CDR3 is 14 amino acids long. CDR1 is SGHRS, CDR2 YFSETQ, per germline. Trimming left V 4 bases short and J 0 bases short, with 10 bases between.

Many counts were recorded for this clonotype. This sequence joins TRBV7-2 and TRBJ2-2, with D possibly called TRBD1 or TRBD2 (5 bases each). Deletions cut 7 bases from V and 5 bases from J, with 17 bases between. This CDR3 region has 15 residues. Germline CDR1 is SGHTA and CDR2 is FQGNSA. The CDR3 region is CASKQEAILTGELFF. CDR3 nucleotides: TGTGCCAGCAAACAGGAGGCTATTTTAACCGGGGAGCTGTTTTTT.

This clonotype was seen more than once but under ten times. V is TRBV2 and J is TRBJ1-5, with 8 bases lining up with TRBD1. The germline V gene has CDR1 SNHLY and CDR2 FYNNEI. This CDR3 has 14 residues. Trimming took 8 bases from V and 9 from J; bases not matched to a gene: 12. The CDR3 region is CASGKGQGGLPQHF. The CDR3 DNA sequence: TGTGCCAGCGGAAAAGGACAGGGTGGGCTGCCCCAGCATTTT.

The V call is TRBV6-6, the J call TRBJ2-1, with D tentatively TRBD1 or TRBD2 (5 bases each). V was clipped by 0 bases and J by 4 bases, with 13 bases between them. CDR3 length: 16 residues. Looked up from germline, CDR1 is MNHNY and CDR2 is SVGAGI (reference sequence). CDR3 region: CASSYSVGPLYNEQFF. CDR3 coding DNA: TGTGCCAGCAGTTACTCGGTGGGACCCCTTTACAATGAGCAGTTCTTC.